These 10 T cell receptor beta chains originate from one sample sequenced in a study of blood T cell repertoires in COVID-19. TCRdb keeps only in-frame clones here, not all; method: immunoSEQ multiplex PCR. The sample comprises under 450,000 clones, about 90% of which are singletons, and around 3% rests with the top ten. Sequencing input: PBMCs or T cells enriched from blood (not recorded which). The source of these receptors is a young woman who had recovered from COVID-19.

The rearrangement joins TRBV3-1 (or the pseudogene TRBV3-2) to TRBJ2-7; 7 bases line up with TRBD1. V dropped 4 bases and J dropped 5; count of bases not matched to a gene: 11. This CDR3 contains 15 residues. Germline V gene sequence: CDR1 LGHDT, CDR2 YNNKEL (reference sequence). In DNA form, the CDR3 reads TGTGCCAGCAGCCGGTCGGGACAGCAGAGCCACGAGCAGTACTTC. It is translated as CASSRSGQQSHEQYF.

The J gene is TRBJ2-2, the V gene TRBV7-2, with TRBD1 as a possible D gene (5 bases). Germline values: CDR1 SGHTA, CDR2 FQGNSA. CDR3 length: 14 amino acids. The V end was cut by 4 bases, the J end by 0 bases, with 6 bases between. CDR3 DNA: TGTGCCAGCAGCTCGACAGCGAACACCGGGGAGCTGTTTTTT. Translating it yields CASSSTANTGELFF.

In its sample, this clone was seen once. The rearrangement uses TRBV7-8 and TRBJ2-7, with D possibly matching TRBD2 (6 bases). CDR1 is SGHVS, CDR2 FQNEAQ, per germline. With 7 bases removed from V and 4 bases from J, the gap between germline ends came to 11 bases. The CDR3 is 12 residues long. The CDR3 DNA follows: TGTGCCAGCAAGGACTATCGGTACGAGCAGTACTTC. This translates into CASKDYRYEQYF.

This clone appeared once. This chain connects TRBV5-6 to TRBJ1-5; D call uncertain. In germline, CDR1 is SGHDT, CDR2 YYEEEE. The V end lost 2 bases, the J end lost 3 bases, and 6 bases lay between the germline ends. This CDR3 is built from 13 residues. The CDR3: CASSFQNNQPQHF. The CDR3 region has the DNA TGTGCCAGCAGCTTCCAAAACAATCAGCCCCAGCATTTT.

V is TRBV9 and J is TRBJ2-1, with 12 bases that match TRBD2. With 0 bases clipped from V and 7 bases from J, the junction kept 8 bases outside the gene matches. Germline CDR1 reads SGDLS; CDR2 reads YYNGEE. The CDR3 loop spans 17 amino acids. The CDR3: CASSVDPSGGAVNEQFF. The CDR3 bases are TGTGCCAGCAGCGTAGATCCTAGCGGGGGGGCCGTGAATGAGCAGTTCTTC.

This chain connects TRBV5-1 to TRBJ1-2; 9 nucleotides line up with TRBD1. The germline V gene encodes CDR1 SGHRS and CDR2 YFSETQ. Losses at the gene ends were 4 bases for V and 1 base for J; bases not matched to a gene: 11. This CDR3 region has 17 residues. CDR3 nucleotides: TGCGCCAGCAGCCAAGACAGGGGGGACCCACATAACTATGGCTACACCTTC. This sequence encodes CASSQDRGDPHNYGYTF.

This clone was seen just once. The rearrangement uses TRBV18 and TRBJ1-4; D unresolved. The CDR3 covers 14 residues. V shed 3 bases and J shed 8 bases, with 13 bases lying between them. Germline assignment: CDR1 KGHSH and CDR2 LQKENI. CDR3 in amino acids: CASSPGLAWEKLFF. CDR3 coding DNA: TGTGCCAGCTCACCCGGACTGGCATGGGAAAAACTGTTTTTT.

For the CDR3, the DNA is TGTGCCAGCAGTTTACCGGGCGGGATGGTTCATGAGCAGTTCTTC. It translates to CASSLPGGMVHEQFF. The chain recombines TRBV28 with TRBJ2-1; D is possibly TRBD2 (6 bases). With 2 bases removed from V and 8 bases from J, the gap between germline ends came to 16 bases. Germline lookup yields CDR1 MDHEN and CDR2 SYDVKM. There are 15 residues in the CDR3.

CDR3 region: CASSQRGGRYNEQFF. In nucleotides, the CDR3 is TGTGCCAGCAGCCAGCGGGGGGGCCGGTACAATGAGCAGTTCTTC. The V gene is TRBV7-2, the J gene TRBJ2-1; 10 bases align to TRBD2. This CDR3 comprises 15 residues. V lost 5 bases to trimming and J lost 4 bases; unmatched junction nucleotides: 5. Germline CDR1 reads SGHTA; CDR2 reads FQGNSA.

CDR3 nucleotides: TGTGCCAGCAGACCCGGGACTAAGGAAACCGGGGAGCTGTTTTTT. Protein product: CASRPGTKETGELFF. V is TRBV6-5 and J is TRBJ2-2; 7 nucleotides align to TRBD2. Trimming cost V 6 bases and J 5 bases; bases outside gene matches: 9. Germline CDR1 MNHEY, CDR2 SVGAGI. The CDR3 totals 15 residues.